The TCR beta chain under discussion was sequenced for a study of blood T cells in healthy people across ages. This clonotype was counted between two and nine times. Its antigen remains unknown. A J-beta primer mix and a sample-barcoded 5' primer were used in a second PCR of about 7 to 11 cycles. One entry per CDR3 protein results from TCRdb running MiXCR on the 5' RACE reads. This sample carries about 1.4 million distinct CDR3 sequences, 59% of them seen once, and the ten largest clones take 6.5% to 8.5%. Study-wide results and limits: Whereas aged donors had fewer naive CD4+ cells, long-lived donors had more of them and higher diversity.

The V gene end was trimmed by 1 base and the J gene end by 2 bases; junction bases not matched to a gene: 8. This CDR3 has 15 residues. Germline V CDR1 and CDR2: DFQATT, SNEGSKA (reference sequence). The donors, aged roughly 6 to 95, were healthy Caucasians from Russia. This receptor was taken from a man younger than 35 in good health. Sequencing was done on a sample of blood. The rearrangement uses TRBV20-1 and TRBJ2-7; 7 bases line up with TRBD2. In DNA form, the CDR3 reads TGCAGTGCTAGAGCAATTAGCGGGTTCCCCTACGAGCAGTACTTC. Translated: CSARAISGFPYEQYF.